This T cell receptor (beta chain) came from a study of tumor-infiltrating lymphocytes in oesophageal squamous cell carcinoma. The CDR3 contains 14 residues. CDR1 SGHTA and CDR2 FQGNSA come from the germline V gene. The V gene end was trimmed by 5 bases and the J gene end by 6 bases; junction bases not matched to a gene: 6. TCRdb reanalysed the PCR reads using MiXCR and keeps one entry per CDR3 protein. The profile shows approximately 9,500 distinct CDR3 sequences, over 50% of them singletons. This sequence was found in a male donor with esophageal squamous cell carcinoma. The chain uses TRBV7-2 and TRBJ2-3; 9 positions match TRBD1. Sequenced input: esophageal tumor tissue. The CDR3 DNA is TGTGCCAGCAGCGCGAACAGGGGGCGGGATACGCAGTATTTT. Translation: CASSANRGRDTQYF.